This T cell receptor (beta chain) was sequenced during a study of CD8+CD57+ T cells in acquired aplastic anemia. Overall study: Average CD4+ read depth in healthy donors was roughly 10 million reads. Findings of the study overall: Significant differences in CD8+ Simpson's diversity were not observed between patients and controls.

The use of genomic DNA as template underpinned the TCR beta VDJ and CDR3 profiling. TCRdb re-called the reads with MiXCR, one entry per CDR3 protein. The sample has roughly 50,000 distinct CDR3 sequences, approximately 78% seen once. As concerns this clonotype: The antigen remains unidentified.

The CDR3 has 14 residues. Germline V gene data show CDR1 as DFQATT and CDR2 as SNEGSKA (reference sequence). The genes are TRBV20-1 and TRBJ2-7; D is unresolved. Sequenced material: sorted CD4+, CD8+, or CD8+CD57+ T cells (not recorded which) from PBMCs. The TCR originated in a human donor in good health, serving as a control. The CDR3 here is CSVPLGSNSYEQYF. CDR3 nucleotide sequence: TGCAGCGTACCGTTGGGCTCCAACTCCTACGAGCAGTACTTC.